This entry features one T cell receptor (beta chain) sequence. Its antigen is unknown. The CDR3 covers 14 residues. CDR1 and CDR2 (germline): WNHNN, SYGVQD (reference sequence). The V and J ends lost 5 bases and 10 bases, in that order; junction bases with no gene match: 7. Each CDR3 protein is one row after TCRdb ran MiXCR on the 5' RACE reads. Seen here are around 500,000 distinct CDR3 sequences, roughly 22% observed once, and the top ten hold about a sixth. This record comes from a study of T cells after yellow fever vaccination. General study points: Clonotypes appearing in both CD4 and CD8 compartments existed, and their share was small.

The sample consisted of PBMCs, taken roughly 20 days after the first yellow fever vaccination. This sequence joins TRBV10-1 and TRBJ1-6; 8 bases align to TRBD1. The receptor was derived from a man aged 18 to 30 who received the YFV17D yellow fever vaccine. The CDR3, as DNA: TGCGCCAGCAGTACCGGACAGGGCCCATCACCCCTCCACTTT. Translating it yields CASSTGQGPSPLHF.